This T cell receptor (beta chain) was captured in a study of blood T cell repertoires in COVID-19. Source study methods: Amplification of reference gene primers provided the estimated nucleated cell counts. Generated by immunoSEQ multiplex PCR, the TCRdb table keeps only in-frame clones and is missing some. The V and J calls and the clone size are those of that table, but D and trimming were determined from the DNA. The data contain tens of thousands of clones, approximately 92% of them seen just once; the ten biggest clones take up roughly 5.3%. The V and J ends lost 3 bases and 3 bases respectively, with 8 bases between them. Germline CDR1 and CDR2: SGHNT and YENEEA. This CDR3 region has 13 residues.

The sample taken for sequencing was peripheral blood. The origin of this receptor is a man between 60 and 75 years old with active COVID-19. The rearrangement links TRBV11-3 to TRBJ1-1; D gene ambiguous. The CDR3 DNA follows: TGTGCCAGCAGCTTCCAGATCGACACTGAAGCTTTCTTT. Protein product: CASSFQIDTEAFF.